This TCR beta chain was sequenced in a study of shared clonotypes between healthy human individuals (dated by TCRdb to the early 2020s). For context, the study as a whole: The cohort included three men and a couple of women between 18 and 49 years of age. Per donor, leukapheresis produced somewhere between about 0.8 and 9.5 billion PBMCs. To increase sequencing depth and limit assay-specific biases, different laboratories used diverse techniques to prepare libraries and sequence TCR repertoires. Blood TCR repertoires of five healthy adults were deeply sequenced to estimate repertoire size and the extent of clonotype sharing between individuals. For each donor, CD4 naive and CD4 memory were each given three plates, CD8 naive was given two plates, and CD8 memory was given one plate. Summary of the overall study and its limitations: Higher generation probabilities were observed for clonotypes shared by all four sorted-subset donors than for non-shared clonotypes. Pairwise subsampling led to the expectation that sequencing depth would affect the degree of clonotype sharing among donors. Incomplete sequencing was indicated by rarefaction of sorted-subset datasets, despite the large sequencing depth. The small number of donors limited the genetic and exposure-history diversity represented. Estimated clonotype richness was generally larger for naive than for memory subsets. Sampling was restricted to blood, and TCR repertoires in tissues likely differ from the TCR repertoires found in blood. Sharing across four donors was observed for 5% to 6.5% of naive CD4, under 4% of naive CD8, over 2% of memory CD4, and around 0.44% of memory CD8 clonotypes.

CDR3 length: 15 amino acids, cysteine to phenylalanine. Solely the CDR3 DNA is kept, with 45 bases framed from the first base. V is pared back by 3 bases and J by 1 base, with 9 bases lying between the germline termini. The CDR1 and CDR2 encoded by the germline V gene are KGHSH and LQKENI. TCR CDR3 regions were amplified from genomic DNA by multiplex PCR using the deep immunoSEQ assay. Genomic DNA extracted from each cell subset was distributed evenly over all wells of several immunoSEQ 96-well plates, and each plate served as one replicate. For sorted subsets, about 200 ng genomic DNA, equal to 30,000 or so T cell genomes, was loaded into each replicate PCR. The purified libraries were quantified using a Qubit 3.0 fluorometer, sized with a Bioanalyzer 2100, and then quantified again using the KAPA Library Quantification kit. Every immunoSEQ 96-well plate was sequenced on a dedicated single-read 150-cycle Illumina NextSeq 550 flow cell. In the source study's methods: The immunoSEQ output contained only junctional sequences without quality scores, so filtering could not match that applied to full-length reads. Sequences were annotated with PyIR, a Python wrapper for IgBLAST v1.9, using IMGT germline references to assign V/J genes and CDR3. Reads with weak V/J assignments (E-value above 1e-6), missing CDR3, stop codons, out-of-frame junctions, or ambiguous translated residues were removed. V3J clonotypes were defined as sequences sharing an identical inferred V gene, J gene, and CDR3 amino acid sequence. Percentage overlap between repertoires was calculated by dividing the number of shared unique clonotypes by the size of the smaller repertoire. Repertoire richness was assessed with RTK rarefaction, the Chao1 estimator, and Recon v2.1 estimates of unobserved clonotypes. OLGA was used to compute generation probabilities for all TCRbeta clonotypes that the gDNA method yielded from a few donors. The table comes from immuneACCESS by way of TCRdb, which keeps in-frame sequences with V and J called. Part of the clones is missing from these tables; in studies checked, under half for an unresolved V gene and the rest for unknown reasons. V and J calls and clone size are as listed in that table; D and trimming were resolved from the DNA. The sample table shows nearly 750,000 clones, and roughly 72% are seen once. Clones ranked in the top ten supply under 2% of the sample.

Details on this clone: No cognate antigen has been identified for it. No base quality information exists; no much larger clone differs at one position.

Healthy HIV-negative adults with no recently reported acute infections or vaccinations were included as donors. Every donor was a Caucasian adult living in Nashville, Tennessee, USA. CD4+ T cells were enriched through magnetic negative selection, after which naive cells were positively selected on CD45RA and the remaining negative fraction served as the memory subset. After blood collection by leukapheresis, PBMCs were isolated using Ficoll-Histopaque density gradient centrifugation and then cryopreserved in the vapor phase of liquid nitrogen. Purity and quantity of every magnetically sorted T cell population were checked by analytical flow cytometry. Genomic DNA was isolated from every sorted fraction and measured by UV absorbance on a Nanodrop 2000c.

The sample comprised memory CD4+ T cells sorted from blood. The cell subset or site label, read with the paper, signifies: CD45RA-negative fraction. This chain joins TRBV18 to TRBJ2-2; the D gene remains uncertain. This sequence originates from a woman aged 30 to 39 in good health. In nucleotide form, the sequence is TGTGCCAGCTCACCCTCTCTCGGGAACACCGGGGAGCTGTTTTTT. Its amino acids are CASSPSLGNTGELFF.